The sequence of this TCR beta chain was determined in a study of OX40 agonist ivuxolimab in advanced cancers. Study as a whole: Patients' therapy was ivuxolimab, an antibody that acts as an agonist of OX40 (CD134). The group had a mean age of roughly 65 years, ranged from roughly 23 to 85, and was 82.7% male.

On cycle 4 day 1 and cycle 7 day 1, as well as at baseline, blood was sampled. Using immunoSEQ multiplex PCR, the repertoire was profiled, and TCRdb retains in-frame clones only, with some absent. The data contain approximately 68,000 clones, more than 85% of them seen just once; the ten biggest clones take up roughly a tenth. This clone was recorded once. The CDR3 spans 14 residues. This sample comprised CD4+ or CD8+ T cells sorted from blood, obtained in a trial of the OX40 agonist ivuxolimab. This clonotype was obtained from an adult with an advanced solid tumor such as melanoma, head and neck, liver or kidney cancer. The chain employs TRBV1 and TRBJ2-3; the table's D call TRBD2 went unverified against the DNA. TRBV1 is recorded as a pseudogene. In DNA form, the CDR3 reads TGCACCAGTATGAAGCGGTGTCGCACAGATACGCAGTATTTT. This codes for CTSMKRCRTDTQYF.